The rows below give T cell receptor beta chains drawn from one sample of a study of blood T cell repertoires in COVID-19. Sequencing was performed with immunoSEQ multiplex PCR; in TCRdb, only in-frame clones are kept and a portion is missing. The data contain around 330,000 clones, 89% of them seen just once; the ten biggest clones take up roughly 5%. Source material: PBMCs or T cells enriched from blood (not recorded which). The receptors derive from a man between 60 and 75 years old who had recovered from COVID-19. Each CDR3 is given with its conserved first and last residue. A D gene is named only where the DNA matches it firmly. Expanded clones are given a class, and other clones once, few, many or no size at all.

J	size	D	V	DNA	CDR3
TRBJ2-7	-	TRBD1	TRBV7-2	TGTGCCAGCAAACCGGGACAGTTCTACCGGGCCCCTTACGAGCAGTACTTC	CASKPGQFYRAPYEQYF
TRBJ1-5	-	-	TRBV16	TGTGCCAGCAGCCAATTCCCAGATCAGCCCCAGCATTTT	CASSQFPDQPQHF
TRBJ2-7	-	TRBD1	TRBV28	TGTGCCAGCAGTGAGTACCGGACAGGGGGAAAATACGAGCAGTACTTC	CASSEYRTGGKYEQYF
TRBJ1-4	-	TRBD1	TRBV3-1/TRBV3-2	TGTGCCAGCAGCAATGGACAGGGGTGGTCTAATGAAAAACTGTTTTTT	CASSNGQGWSNEKLFF
TRBJ2-7	-	TRBD1	TRBV6-1	TGTGCCAGCAGTGAAGGACAGGGGACCTACGAGCAGTACTTC	CASSEGQGTYEQYF
TRBJ1-5	-	-	TRBV28	TGTGCCAGCAGGGACTTGTTGGCATATAGCAATCAGCCCCAGCATTTT	CASRDLLAYSNQPQHF
TRBJ2-7	-	TRBD1	TRBV5-5	TGTGCCAGCAGACCAACCGGGACAGCGGTCTACGAGCAGTACTTC	CASRPTGTAVYEQYF
TRBJ1-5	-	TRBD1	TRBV28	TGTGCCAGCAGTTTGTCCGGGACAGTTAGCAATCAGCCCCAGCATTTT	CASSLSGTVSNQPQHF
TRBJ1-3	-	-	TRBV7-2	TGTGCCAGCAGCTTAGCCCAGTTCCCCTCTGGAAACACCATATATTTT	CASSLAQFPSGNTIYF
TRBJ2-5	few	TRBD2	TRBV7-9	TGTGCCAGCAGCCCATGGGCGGGAGAGAGAAGAGAGACCCAGTACTTC	CASSPWAGERRETQYF
TRBJ2-3	-	-	TRBV19	TGTGCCAGTAGTATAGGCGGGTTTTCAGATACGCAGTATTTT	CASSIGGFSDTQYF
TRBJ1-5	-	TRBD1	TRBV19	TGTGCCAGTACCCCTCTGGGACAGGGGGGATCGCAGCCCCAGCATTTT	CASTPLGQGGSQPQHF
TRBJ2-7	-	-	TRBV6-6	TGTGCCAGCAGTTACTCGGGGGGACCCATACCCTACGAGCAGTACTTC	CASSYSGGPIPYEQYF
TRBJ2-2	-	TRBD2	TRBV11-3	TGTGCCAGCAGCTTTGGCGGGAGTGACACCGGGGAGCTGTTTTTT	CASSFGGSDTGELFF
TRBJ2-5	-	-	TRBV24-1	TGTGCCACCAGTGATCCTAAACAGGGTTTGGAGACCCAGTACTTC	CATSDPKQGLETQYF
TRBJ2-2	-	-	TRBV3-1/TRBV3-2	TGTGCCAGCAGCCAAGGGGTGGAAGGGGGCACCGGGGAGCTGTTTTTT	CASSQGVEGGTGELFF
TRBJ1-5	-	TRBD1	TRBV4-1	TGCGCCAGCAGCCAAGGGCCGGACAGGAGCAATCAGCCCCAGCATTTT	CASSQGPDRSNQPQHF
TRBJ2-5	-	TRBD2	TRBV5-1	TGCGCCAGCAGCCCGGGGGGGACTAGCGAGTACTTC	CASSPGGTSEYF
TRBJ2-7	-	-	TRBV5-6	TGTGCCAGCAGGACGGGACACATATACGAGCAGTACTTC	CASRTGHIYEQYF
TRBJ1-2	-	-	TRBV9	TGTGCCAGCAGCGCCCGGAGGGGTGACTATGGCTACACCTTC	CASSARRGDYGYTF
TRBJ2-7	-	TRBD1	TRBV18	TGTGCCAGCTCACCACAAGGACAGGGGGCTGGAGAGCAGTACTTC	CASSPQGQGAGEQYF
TRBJ2-7	-	-	TRBV6-5	TGTGCCAGCAGTTACCGGTCGTACGAGCAGTACTTC	CASSYRSYEQYF
TRBJ2-7	-	-	TRBV28	TGTGCCAGCGCAACCGGGACAATTGATTGGAACTTC	CASATGTIDWNF
TRBJ2-2	-	TRBD1	TRBV11-2	TGTGCCAGCAGCATACAACTGACAGGGGCGGGCACCGGGGAGCTGTTTTTT	CASSIQLTGAGTGELFF
TRBJ2-3	-	TRBD2	TRBV7-9	TGTGCCAGCAGCTTAGGAGCGGGAGAGGGCACAGATACGCAGTATTTT	CASSLGAGEGTDTQYF
TRBJ2-7	-	TRBD1	TRBV5-1	TGCGCCAGCAGCTTAAAGTGGGACAGGGACGCCTACGAGCAGTACTTC	CASSLKWDRDAYEQYF
TRBJ1-4	-	TRBD1	TRBV15	TGTGCCACCAGCAGAGGGGGTGTGGGGACAGGTGCTGAAAAACTGTTTTTT	CATSRGGVGTGAEKLFF
TRBJ1-6	once	-	TRBV6-6	TGTGCCAGCAGTCCGCCGCCTCCCACAAATTCACCCCTCCACTTT	CASSPPPPTNSPLHF
TRBJ1-2	-	-	TRBV29-1	TGCAGCGCCGCACAGGAGTACTATGGCTACACCTTC	CSAAQEYYGYTF
TRBJ1-1	-	TRBD1	TRBV30	TGTGCCTGGAGTCTAGGACAGGGTAGTACTGAAGCTTTCTTT	CAWSLGQGSTEAFF
TRBJ2-1	-	TRBD1	TRBV5-6	TGTGCCAGCAGCCTACAGTGGACCGGACAGGGTAACAATGAGCAGTTCTTC	CASSLQWTGQGNNEQFF
TRBJ2-1	-	TRBD1	TRBV6-2/TRBV6-3	TGTGCCAGCAGTTGGACAGGGCCGAGCTCCTACAATGAGCAGTTCTTC	CASSWTGPSSYNEQFF
TRBJ2-5	-	-	TRBV10-3	TGTGCCATCCGTGGAGAGGAGACCCAGTACTTC	CAIRGEETQYF
TRBJ1-1	once	TRBD1	TRBV18	TGTGCCAGCTCACCAAGGGGACAGCTAACGGGTGCTTTCTTT	CASSPRGQLTGAFF
TRBJ2-7	-	TRBD2	TRBV9	TGTGCCAGCAGCCCCGGGGGGACTAGCGGCTACGAGCAGTACTTC	CASSPGGTSGYEQYF
TRBJ1-2	-	-	TRBV19	TGTGCCACCTCACAGGATTCCTATGGCTACACCTTC	CATSQDSYGYTF
TRBJ1-5	once	TRBD1	TRBV27	TGTGCCAGCAGTCGGACAGGGGCGATTCAGCCCCAGCATTTT	CASSRTGAIQPQHF
TRBJ2-7	-	TRBD2	TRBV10-3	TGTGCCATCAGAACAACTAGCGGGGGAACCCCATCCTACGAGCAGTACTTC	CAIRTTSGGTPSYEQYF
TRBJ2-3	-	TRBD2	TRBV14	TGTGCCAGCAGCCAAGGGACTAGCGCAGGGGATACGCAGTATTTT	CASSQGTSAGDTQYF
TRBJ1-6	-	TRBD1	TRBV28	TGTGCCAGCAGTTTCTCAGGGGGCCATAATTCACCCCTCCACTTT	CASSFSGGHNSPLHF
TRBJ1-4	-	-	TRBV25-1	TGTGCCAGCACCGAGGCGTCAGGGTTTGAAAAACTGTTTTTT	CASTEASGFEKLFF
TRBJ2-2	-	-	TRBV6-5	TGTGCCAGCAGTTTTAGGGGACTCACCGGGGAGCTGTTTTTT	CASSFRGLTGELFF
TRBJ2-1	-	TRBD2	TRBV7-9	TGTGCCAGCAGAAATGAGGGACTAGCGGGAAATGAGCAGTTCTTC	CASRNEGLAGNEQFF
TRBJ1-1	-	-	TRBV11-2	TGTGCCAGCAGCTTGTCGGTGAACACTGAAGCTTTCTTT	CASSLSVNTEAFF
TRBJ1-2	-	-	TRBV4-3	TGCGCCAGCAGCCAACAACGACAATTGGTTAGCGGTGGCTACACCTTC	CASSQQRQLVSGGYTF
TRBJ2-5	-	TRBD2	TRBV19	TGTGCCAGTAGGGGACTAGCGGTCCAAGAGACCCAGTACTTC	CASRGLAVQETQYF
TRBJ2-1	-	TRBD2	TRBV27	TGTGCCAGCAGTTTATACCGGACTAGCGGGCAGTTCTTC	CASSLYRTSGQFF
TRBJ2-7	-	TRBD2	TRBV9	TGTGCCAGCAGCGTTGGACTAGACTACGAGCAGTACTTC	CASSVGLDYEQYF